This paragraph covers one T cell receptor (beta chain) sequence. This sample is part of a study of blood T cell repertoires in COVID-19. Measured with immunoSEQ multiplex PCR; TCRdb has only the in-frame clones, and not every one. Of around 500,000 clones listed, roughly 90% are singletons. Participant reports of clinical history set cohort assignment. Sequencing was performed on PBMCs or T cells enriched from blood (not recorded which). This receptor was obtained from a woman aged 40-49 years who had recovered from COVID-19.

CDR3 nucleotide sequence: TGTGCCAGCAGCCCGGGACAGATGAACACTGAAGCTTTCTTT. Protein product: CASSPGQMNTEAFF. V and J are TRBV11-2 and TRBJ1-1, with 7 bases that match TRBD1. The germline V gene encodes CDR1 SGHAT and CDR2 FQNNGV. CDR3 size: 14 residues. The V and J ends lost 5 bases and 0 bases, in that order; junction bases with no gene match: 3. The entire variable domain, with the rest obtained from reference TRBV11-2 and TRBJ1-1, is as follows: EAGVAQSPRYKIIEKRQSVAFWCNPISGHATLYWYQQILGQGPKLLIQFQNNGVVDDSQLPKDRFSAERLKGVDSTLKIQPAKLEDSAVYLCASSPGQMNTEAFFGQGTRLTVV.